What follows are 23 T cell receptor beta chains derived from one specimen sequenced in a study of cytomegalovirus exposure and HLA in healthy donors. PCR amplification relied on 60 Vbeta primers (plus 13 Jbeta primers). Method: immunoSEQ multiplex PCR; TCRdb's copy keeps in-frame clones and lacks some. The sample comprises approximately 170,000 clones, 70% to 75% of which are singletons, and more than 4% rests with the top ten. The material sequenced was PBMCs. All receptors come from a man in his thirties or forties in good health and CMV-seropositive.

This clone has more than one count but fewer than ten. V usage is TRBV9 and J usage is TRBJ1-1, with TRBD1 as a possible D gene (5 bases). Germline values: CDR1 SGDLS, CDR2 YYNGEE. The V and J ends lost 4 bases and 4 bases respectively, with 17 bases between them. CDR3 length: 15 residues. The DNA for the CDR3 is TGTGCCAGCAGCTTGGGACCCCCGGGGGGCACTGAAGCTTTCTTT. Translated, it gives CASSLGPPGGTEAFF.

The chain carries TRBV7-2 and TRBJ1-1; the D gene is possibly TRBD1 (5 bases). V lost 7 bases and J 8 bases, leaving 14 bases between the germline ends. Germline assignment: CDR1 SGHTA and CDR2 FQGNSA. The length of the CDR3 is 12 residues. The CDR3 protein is CASTVGPAEAFF. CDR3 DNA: TGTGCCAGCACGGTGGGGCCAGCCGAAGCTTTCTTT.

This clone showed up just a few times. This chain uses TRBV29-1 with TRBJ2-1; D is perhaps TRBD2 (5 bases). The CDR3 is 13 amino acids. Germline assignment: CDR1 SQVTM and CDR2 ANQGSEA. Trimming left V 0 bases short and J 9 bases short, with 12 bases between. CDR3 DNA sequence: TGCAGCGTTGAAGAGCGGCGGGTCGGTGAGCAGTTCTTC. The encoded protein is CSVEERRVGEQFF.

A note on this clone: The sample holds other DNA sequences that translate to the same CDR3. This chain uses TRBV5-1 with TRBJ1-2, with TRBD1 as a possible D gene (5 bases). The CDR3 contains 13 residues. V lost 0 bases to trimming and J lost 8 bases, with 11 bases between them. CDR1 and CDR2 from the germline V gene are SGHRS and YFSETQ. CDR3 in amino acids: CASSLEGEGGYTF. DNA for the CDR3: TGCGCCAGCAGCTTGGAAGGGGAAGGAGGCTACACCTTC. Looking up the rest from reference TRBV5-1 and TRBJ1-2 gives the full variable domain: KAGVTQTPRYLIKTRGQQVTLSCSPISGHRSVSWYQQTPGQGLQFLFEYFSETQRNKGNFPGRFSGRQFSNSRSEMNVSTLELGDSALYLCASSLEGEGGYTFGSGTRLTVV.

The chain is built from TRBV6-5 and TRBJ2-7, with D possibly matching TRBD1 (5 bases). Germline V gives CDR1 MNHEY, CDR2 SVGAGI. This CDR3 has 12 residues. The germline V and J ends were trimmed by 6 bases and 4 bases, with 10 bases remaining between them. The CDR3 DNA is TGTGCCAGCAGCCAGGGTCTGTACGAGCAGTACTTC. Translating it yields CASSQGLYEQYF.

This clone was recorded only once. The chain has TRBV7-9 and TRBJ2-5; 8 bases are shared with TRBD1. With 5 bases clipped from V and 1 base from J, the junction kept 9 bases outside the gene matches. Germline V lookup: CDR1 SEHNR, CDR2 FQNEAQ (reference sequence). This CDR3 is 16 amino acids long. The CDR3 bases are TGTGCCAGCAGCCAGACAGGGGTCAGTTCCCAAGAGACCCAGTACTTC. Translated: CASSQTGVSSQETQYF.

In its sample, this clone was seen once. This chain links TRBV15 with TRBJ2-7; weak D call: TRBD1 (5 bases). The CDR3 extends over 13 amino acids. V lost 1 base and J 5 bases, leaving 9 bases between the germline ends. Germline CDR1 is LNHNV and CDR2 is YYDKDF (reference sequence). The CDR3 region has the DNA TGTGCCACCAGCAGAGGGCAGGGCAACGAGCAGTACTTC. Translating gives CATSRGQGNEQYF.

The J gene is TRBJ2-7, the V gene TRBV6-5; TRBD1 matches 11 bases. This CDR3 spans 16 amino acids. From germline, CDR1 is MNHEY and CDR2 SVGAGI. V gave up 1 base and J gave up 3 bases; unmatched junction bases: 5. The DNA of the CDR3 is TGTGCCAGCAGTTACTACTCCGGGACAGGGGGCTACGAGCAGTACTTC. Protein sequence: CASSYYSGTGGYEQYF.

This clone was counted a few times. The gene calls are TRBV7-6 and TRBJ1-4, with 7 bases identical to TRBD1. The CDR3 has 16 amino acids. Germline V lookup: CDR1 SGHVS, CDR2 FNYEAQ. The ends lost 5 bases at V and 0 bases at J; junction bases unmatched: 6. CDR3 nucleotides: TGTGCCAGCAGCCGAGGACAGGCAGCAACTAATGAAAAACTGTTTTTT. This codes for CASSRGQAATNEKLFF. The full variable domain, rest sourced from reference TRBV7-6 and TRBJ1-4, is GAGVSQSPRYKVTKRGQDVALRCDPISGHVSLYWYRQALGQGPEFLTYFNYEAQQDKSGLPNDRFSAERPEGSISTLTIQRTEQRDSAMYRCASSRGQAATNEKLFFGSGTQLSVL.

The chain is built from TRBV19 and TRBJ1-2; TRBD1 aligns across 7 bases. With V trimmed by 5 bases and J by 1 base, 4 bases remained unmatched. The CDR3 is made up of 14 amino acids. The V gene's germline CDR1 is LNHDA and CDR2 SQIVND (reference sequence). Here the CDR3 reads CASSARQGNYGYTF. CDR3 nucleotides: TGTGCCAGTAGTGCCCGACAGGGTAACTATGGCTACACCTTC. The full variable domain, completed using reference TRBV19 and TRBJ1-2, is DGGITQSPKYLFRKEGQNVTLSCEQNLNHDAMYWYRQDPGQGLRLIYYSQIVNDFQKGDIAEGYSVSREKKESFPLTVTSAQKNPTAFYLCASSARQGNYGYTFGSGTRLTVV.

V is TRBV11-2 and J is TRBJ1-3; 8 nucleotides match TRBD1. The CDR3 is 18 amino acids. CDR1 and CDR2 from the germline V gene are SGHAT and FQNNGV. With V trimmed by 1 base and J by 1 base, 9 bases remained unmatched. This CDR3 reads CASSLGQGAFLSGNTIYF. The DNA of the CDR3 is TGTGCCAGCAGCTTAGGGCAGGGGGCCTTCTTATCTGGAAACACCATATATTTT.

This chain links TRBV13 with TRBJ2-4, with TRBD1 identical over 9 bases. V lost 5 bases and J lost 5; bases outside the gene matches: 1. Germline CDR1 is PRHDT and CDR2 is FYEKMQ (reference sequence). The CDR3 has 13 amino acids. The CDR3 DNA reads TGTGCCAGCAGCCGGACAGGGGAAAACATTCAGTACTTC. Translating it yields CASSRTGENIQYF.

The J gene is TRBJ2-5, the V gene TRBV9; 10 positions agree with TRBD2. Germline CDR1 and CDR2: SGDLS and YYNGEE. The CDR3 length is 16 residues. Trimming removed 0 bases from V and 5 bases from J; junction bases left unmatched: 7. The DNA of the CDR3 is TGTGCCAGCAGCGTAGTCGGAGCGGGGGGGGGCGAGACCCAGTACTTC. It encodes CASSVVGAGGGETQYF.

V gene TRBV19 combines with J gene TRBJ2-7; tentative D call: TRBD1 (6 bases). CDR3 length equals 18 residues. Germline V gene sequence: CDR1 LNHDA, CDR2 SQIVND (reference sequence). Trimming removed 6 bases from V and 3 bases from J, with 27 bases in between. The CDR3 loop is CASSPHLGTGRAYYEQYF. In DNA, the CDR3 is TGTGCCAGTAGCCCCCACCTAGGAACAGGGCGGGCGTACTACGAGCAGTACTTC.

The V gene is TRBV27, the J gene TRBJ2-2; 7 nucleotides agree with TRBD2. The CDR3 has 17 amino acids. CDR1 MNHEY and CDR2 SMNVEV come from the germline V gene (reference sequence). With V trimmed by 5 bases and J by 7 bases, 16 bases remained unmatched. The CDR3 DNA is TGTGCCAGCAGTACTAAACTAGCGACCAGGAGGGGCGGGGAGCTGTTTTTT. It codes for CASSTKLATRRGGELFF.

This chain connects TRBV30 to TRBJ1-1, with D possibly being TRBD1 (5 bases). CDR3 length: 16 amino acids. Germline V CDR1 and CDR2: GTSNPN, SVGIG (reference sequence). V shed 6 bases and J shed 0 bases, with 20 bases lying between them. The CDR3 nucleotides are TGTGCCTGTCATCAGGGCTCGAACTGGATGAACACTGAAGCTTTCTTT. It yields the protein CACHQGSNWMNTEAFF.

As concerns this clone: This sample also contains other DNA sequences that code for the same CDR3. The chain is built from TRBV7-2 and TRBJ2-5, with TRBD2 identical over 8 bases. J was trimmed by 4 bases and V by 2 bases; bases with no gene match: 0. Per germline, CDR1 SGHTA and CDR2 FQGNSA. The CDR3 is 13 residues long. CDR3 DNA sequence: TGTGCCAGCAGCTTAAGCGGGGGAGAGACCCAGTACTTC. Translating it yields CASSLSGGETQYF.

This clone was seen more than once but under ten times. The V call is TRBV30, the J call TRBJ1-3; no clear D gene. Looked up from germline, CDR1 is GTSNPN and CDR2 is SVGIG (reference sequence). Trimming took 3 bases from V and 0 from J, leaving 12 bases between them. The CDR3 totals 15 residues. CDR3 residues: CAWSGGIVSGNTIYF. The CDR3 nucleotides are TGTGCCTGGAGCGGAGGGATTGTCTCTGGAAACACCATATATTTT.

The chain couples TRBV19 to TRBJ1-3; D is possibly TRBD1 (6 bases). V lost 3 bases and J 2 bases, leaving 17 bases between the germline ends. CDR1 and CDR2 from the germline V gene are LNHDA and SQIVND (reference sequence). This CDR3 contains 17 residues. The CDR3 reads CASSIGAPGVAGNTIYF. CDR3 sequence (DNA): TGTGCCAGTAGTATCGGGGCGCCAGGGGTAGCTGGAAACACCATATATTTT.

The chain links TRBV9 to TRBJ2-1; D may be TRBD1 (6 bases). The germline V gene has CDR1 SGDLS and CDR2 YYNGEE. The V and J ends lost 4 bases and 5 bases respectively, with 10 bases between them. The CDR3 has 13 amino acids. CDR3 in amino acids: CASSSWTDNEQFF. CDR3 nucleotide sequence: TGTGCCAGCAGCTCCTGGACAGACAATGAGCAGTTCTTC.

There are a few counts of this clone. The CDR3 protein is CASSSGRERGGYGYTF. Written as DNA, the CDR3 is TGCGCCAGCAGCTCGGGCCGGGAGAGGGGCGGCTATGGCTACACCTTC. The chain employs TRBV5-1 and TRBJ1-2; TRBD1 might be the D (5 bases). CDR1 is SGHRS, CDR2 YFSETQ, per germline. V was trimmed by 3 bases and J by 4 bases, leaving 19 bases between them. The CDR3 consists of 16 residues.

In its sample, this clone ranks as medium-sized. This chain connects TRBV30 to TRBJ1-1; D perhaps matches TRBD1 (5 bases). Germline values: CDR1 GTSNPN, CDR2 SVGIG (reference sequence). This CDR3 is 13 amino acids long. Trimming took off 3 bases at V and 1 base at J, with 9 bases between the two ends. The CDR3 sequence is CAWSKGQNTEAFF. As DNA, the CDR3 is TGTGCCTGGAGCAAGGGGCAGAACACTGAAGCTTTCTTT.

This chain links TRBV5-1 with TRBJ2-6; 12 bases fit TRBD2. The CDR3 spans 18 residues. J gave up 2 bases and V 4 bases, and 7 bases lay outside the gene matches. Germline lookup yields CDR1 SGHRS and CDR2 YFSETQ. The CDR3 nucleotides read TGCGCCAGCAGCCGAACTAGCGGGAGGACGCCTGGGGCCAACGTCCTGACTTTC. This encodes CASSRTSGRTPGANVLTF.